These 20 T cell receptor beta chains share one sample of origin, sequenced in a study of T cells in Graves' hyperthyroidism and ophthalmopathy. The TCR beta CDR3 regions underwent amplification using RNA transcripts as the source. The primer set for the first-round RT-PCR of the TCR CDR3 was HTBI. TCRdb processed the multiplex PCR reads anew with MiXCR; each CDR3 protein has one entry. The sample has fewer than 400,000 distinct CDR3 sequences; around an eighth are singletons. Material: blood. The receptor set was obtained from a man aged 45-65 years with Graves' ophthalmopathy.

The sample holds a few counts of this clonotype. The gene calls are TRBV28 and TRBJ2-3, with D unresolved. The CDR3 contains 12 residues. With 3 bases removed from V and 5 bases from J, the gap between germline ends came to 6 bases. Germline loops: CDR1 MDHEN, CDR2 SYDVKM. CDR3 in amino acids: CASSLAKDTQYF. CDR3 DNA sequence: TGTGCCAGCAGTTTGGCTAAAGATACGCAGTATTTT. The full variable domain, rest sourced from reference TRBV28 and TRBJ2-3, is DVKVTQSSRYLVKRTGEKVFLECVQDMDHENMFWYRQDPGLGLRLIYFSYDVKMKEKGDIPEGYSVSREKKERFSLILESASTNQTSMYLCASSLAKDTQYFGPGTRLTVL.

In DNA form, the CDR3 reads TGTGCCAGCAGCCAAGATTCGCTAGCGGGAGTCAGTGAGCAGTTCTTC. This gives the protein CASSQDSLAGVSEQFF. This chain uses TRBV3-1 with TRBJ2-1; 10 bases line up with TRBD2. Germline loops: CDR1 LGHDT, CDR2 YNNKEL (reference sequence). V gave up 0 bases and J gave up 9 bases; unmatched junction bases: 8. The CDR3 runs 16 residues.

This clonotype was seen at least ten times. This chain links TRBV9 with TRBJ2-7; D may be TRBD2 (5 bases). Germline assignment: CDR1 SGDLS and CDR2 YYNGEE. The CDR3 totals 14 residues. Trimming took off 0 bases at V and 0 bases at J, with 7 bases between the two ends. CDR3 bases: TGTGCCAGCAGCGTAGTGCGGGTCTCCTACGAGCAGTACTTC. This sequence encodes CASSVVRVSYEQYF.

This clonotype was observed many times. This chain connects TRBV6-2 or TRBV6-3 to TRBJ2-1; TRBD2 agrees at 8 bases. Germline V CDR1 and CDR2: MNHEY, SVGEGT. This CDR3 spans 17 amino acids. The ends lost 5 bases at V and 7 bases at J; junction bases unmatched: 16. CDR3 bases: TGTGCCAGCAGTAGCCCAAGGGTAGCGGGATTCCGAAATGAGCAGTTCTTC. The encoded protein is CASSSPRVAGFRNEQFF.

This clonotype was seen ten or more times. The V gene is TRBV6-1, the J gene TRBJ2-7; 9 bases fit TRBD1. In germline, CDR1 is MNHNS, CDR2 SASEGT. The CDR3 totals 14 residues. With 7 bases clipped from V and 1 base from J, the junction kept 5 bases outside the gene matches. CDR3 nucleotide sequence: TGTGCCAGCATGACAGGGGGTAGGTCCTACGAGCAGTACTTC. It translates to CASMTGGRSYEQYF.

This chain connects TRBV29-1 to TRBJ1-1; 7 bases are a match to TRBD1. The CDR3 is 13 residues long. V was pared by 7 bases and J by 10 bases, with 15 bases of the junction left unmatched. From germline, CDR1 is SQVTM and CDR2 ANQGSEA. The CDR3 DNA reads TGCAGCGCCTCCCCGACAGGGATGCTAGGAGCTTTCTTT. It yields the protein CSASPTGMLGAFF.

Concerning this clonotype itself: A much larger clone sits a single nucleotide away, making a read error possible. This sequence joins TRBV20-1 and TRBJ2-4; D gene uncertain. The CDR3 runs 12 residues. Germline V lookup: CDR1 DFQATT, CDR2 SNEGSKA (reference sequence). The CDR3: CSAGDITNIQYF. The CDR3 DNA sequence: TGCAGTGCTGGAGATATTACGAACATTCAGTACTTC.

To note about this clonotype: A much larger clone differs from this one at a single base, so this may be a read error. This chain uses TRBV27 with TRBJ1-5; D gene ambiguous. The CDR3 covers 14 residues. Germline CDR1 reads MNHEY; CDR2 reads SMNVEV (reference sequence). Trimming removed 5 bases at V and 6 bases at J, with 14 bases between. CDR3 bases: TGTGCCAGCAGTGAATTTGGGCAAGCTCAGCCCCAGCATTTT. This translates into CASSEFGQAQPQHF.

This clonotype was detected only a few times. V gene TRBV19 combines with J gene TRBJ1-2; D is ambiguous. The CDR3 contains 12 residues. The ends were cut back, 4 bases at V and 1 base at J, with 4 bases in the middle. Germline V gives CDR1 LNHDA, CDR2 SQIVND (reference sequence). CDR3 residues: CASSNSNYGYTF. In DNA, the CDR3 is TGTGCCAGTAGTAACAGTAACTATGGCTACACCTTC.

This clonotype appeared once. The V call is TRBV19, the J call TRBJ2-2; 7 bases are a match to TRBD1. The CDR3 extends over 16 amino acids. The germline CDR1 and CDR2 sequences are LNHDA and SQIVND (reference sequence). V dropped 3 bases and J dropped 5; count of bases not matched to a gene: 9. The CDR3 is CASSIPTPGGTGELFF. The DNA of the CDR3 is TGTGCCAGTAGTATCCCTACCCCAGGGGGAACCGGGGAGCTGTTTTTT.

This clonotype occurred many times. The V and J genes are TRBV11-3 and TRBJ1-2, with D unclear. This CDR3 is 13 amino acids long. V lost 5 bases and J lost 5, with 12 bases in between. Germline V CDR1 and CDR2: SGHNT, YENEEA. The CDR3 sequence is CASSVRNQYGYTF. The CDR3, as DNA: TGTGCCAGCAGCGTCAGGAACCAGTATGGCTACACCTTC.

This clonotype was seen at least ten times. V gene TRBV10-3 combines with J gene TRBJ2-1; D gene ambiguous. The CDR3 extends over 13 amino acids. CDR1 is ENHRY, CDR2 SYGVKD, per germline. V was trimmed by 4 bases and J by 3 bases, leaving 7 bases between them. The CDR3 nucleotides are TGTGCCATCAGTGCCGAGTACTACAATGAGCAGTTCTTC. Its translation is CAISAEYYNEQFF.

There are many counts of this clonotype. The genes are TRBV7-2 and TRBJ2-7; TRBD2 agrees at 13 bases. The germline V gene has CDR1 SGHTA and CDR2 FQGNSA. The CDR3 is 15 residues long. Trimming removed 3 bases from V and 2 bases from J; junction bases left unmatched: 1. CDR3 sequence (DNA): TGTGCCAGCAGCTTGGGACTAGCGGGAACCTACGAGCAGTACTTC. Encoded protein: CASSLGLAGTYEQYF.

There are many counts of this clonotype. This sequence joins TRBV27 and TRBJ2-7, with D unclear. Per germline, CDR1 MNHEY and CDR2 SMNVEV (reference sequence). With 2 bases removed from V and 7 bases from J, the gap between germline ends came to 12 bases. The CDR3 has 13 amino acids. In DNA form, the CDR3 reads TGTGCCAGCAGTTTAAGGACCTTCGGGGAGCAGTACTTC. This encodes CASSLRTFGEQYF.

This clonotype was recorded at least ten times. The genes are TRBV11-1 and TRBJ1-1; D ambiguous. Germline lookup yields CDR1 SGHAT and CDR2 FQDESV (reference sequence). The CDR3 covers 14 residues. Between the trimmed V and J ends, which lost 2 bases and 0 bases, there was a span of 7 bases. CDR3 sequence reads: CASSLKELNTEAFF. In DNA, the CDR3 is TGTGCCAGCAGCTTAAAGGAGTTGAACACTGAAGCTTTCTTT.

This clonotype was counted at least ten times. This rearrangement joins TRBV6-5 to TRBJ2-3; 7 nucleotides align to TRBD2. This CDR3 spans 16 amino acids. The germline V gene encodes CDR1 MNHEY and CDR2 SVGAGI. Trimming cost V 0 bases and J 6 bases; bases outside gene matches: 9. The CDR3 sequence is CASSYSMGEGLDTQYF. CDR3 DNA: TGTGCCAGCAGTTACTCGATGGGGGAGGGCCTGGATACGCAGTATTTT.

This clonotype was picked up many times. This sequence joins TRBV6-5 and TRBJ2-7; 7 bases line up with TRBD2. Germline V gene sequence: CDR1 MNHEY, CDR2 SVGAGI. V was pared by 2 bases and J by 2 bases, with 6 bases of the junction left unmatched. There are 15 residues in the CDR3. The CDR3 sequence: CASSYEGLQTYEQYF. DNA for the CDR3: TGTGCCAGCAGTTACGAGGGACTACAAACCTACGAGCAGTACTTC.

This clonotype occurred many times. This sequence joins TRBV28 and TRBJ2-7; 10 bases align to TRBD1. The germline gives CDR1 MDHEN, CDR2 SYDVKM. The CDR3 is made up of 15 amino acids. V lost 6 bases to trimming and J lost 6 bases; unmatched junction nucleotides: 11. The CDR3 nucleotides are TGTGCCAGCAGACCACCCCGGGACAGGGGAATCGAGCAGTACTTC. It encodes CASRPPRDRGIEQYF.

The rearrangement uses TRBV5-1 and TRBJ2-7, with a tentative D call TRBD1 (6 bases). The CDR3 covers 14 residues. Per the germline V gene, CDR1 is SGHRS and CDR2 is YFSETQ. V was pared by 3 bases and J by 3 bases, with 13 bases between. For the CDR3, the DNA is TGCGCCAGCAGCTCGGACAGCTTGAGCTACGAGCAGTACTTC. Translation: CASSSDSLSYEQYF. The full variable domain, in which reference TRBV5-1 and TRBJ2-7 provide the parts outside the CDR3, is KAGVTQTPRYLIKTRGQQVTLSCSPISGHRSVSWYQQTPGQGLQFLFEYFSETQRNKGNFPGRFSGRQFSNSRSEMNVSTLELGDSALYLCASSSDSLSYEQYFGPGTRLTVT.

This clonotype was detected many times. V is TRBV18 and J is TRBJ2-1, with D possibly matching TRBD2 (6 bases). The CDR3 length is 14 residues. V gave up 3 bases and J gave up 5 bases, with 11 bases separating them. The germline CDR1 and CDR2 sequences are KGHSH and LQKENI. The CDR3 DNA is TGTGCCAGCTCACCGGGTGGAGGGGACAATGAGCAGTTCTTC. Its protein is CASSPGGGDNEQFF.